The 24 T cell receptor beta chains below all came from one sample that was sequenced in a study of cytomegalovirus exposure and HLA in healthy donors. The data were produced by immunoSEQ multiplex PCR, yet TCRdb's version contains in-frame clones alone and is incomplete. The sample contains more than 100,000 clones, 85% to 90% of which appear only once. The sequenced sample consisted of PBMCs. The receptors originated from a young man in good health and CMV-seronegative.

This rearrangement joins TRBV6-6 to TRBJ1-2; 8 bases match TRBD1. Trimming cost V 0 bases and J 6 bases; bases outside gene matches: 6. The germline CDR1 and CDR2 sequences are MNHNY and SVGAGI (reference sequence). This CDR3 is 15 amino acids long. The DNA for the CDR3 is TGTGCCAGCAGTTACTCACCACAGGGGGAGGATGGCTACACCTTC. As protein: CASSYSPQGEDGYTF.

The genes are TRBV27 and TRBJ2-7; 8 positions agree with TRBD1. V lost 5 bases, J lost 2 bases, and 2 bases stayed unmatched. Per germline, CDR1 MNHEY and CDR2 SMNVEV (reference sequence). This CDR3 comprises 13 residues. The CDR3 DNA follows: TGTGCCAGCAGTCCCAGGGGGCCCTACGAGCAGTACTTC. This gives the protein CASSPRGPYEQYF.

The genes are TRBV5-1 and TRBJ2-1; D gene unclear. The CDR3 contains 12 residues. Looked up from germline, CDR1 is SGHRS and CDR2 is YFSETQ. The V end lost 5 bases, the J end lost 6 bases, and 9 bases lay between the germline ends. For the CDR3, the DNA is TGCGCCAGCAGTCCTGGAGCCAATGAGCAGTTCTTC. It is translated as CASSPGANEQFF.

CDR3 residues: CATSRGRGGTYNEQFF. The CDR3 nucleotides are TGTGCCACCAGCCGAGGCCGAGGGGGTACCTACAATGAGCAGTTCTTC. The chain couples TRBV15 to TRBJ2-1, with TRBD1 as a possible D gene (6 bases). CDR1 is LNHNV and CDR2 is YYDKDF in the germline V gene (reference sequence). The length of the CDR3 is 16 residues. The ends were cut back, 5 bases at V and 2 bases at J, with 16 bases in the middle. Drawing the rest from reference TRBV15 and TRBJ2-1, the complete variable domain is DAMVIQNPRYQVTQFGKPVTLSCSQTLNHNVMYWYQQKSSQAPKLLFHYYDKDFNNEADTPDNFQSRRPNTSFCFLDIRSPGLGDTAMYLCATSRGRGGTYNEQFFGPGTRLTVL.

V is TRBV11-2 and J is TRBJ1-3; 7 bases fit TRBD1. This CDR3 has 15 residues. Per the germline V gene, CDR1 is SGHAT and CDR2 is FQNNGV. J gave up 2 bases and V 1 base, and 2 bases lay outside the gene matches. The CDR3 sequence is CASSLGTGAGNTIYF. As DNA, the CDR3 is TGTGCCAGCAGCTTAGGCACAGGGGCTGGAAACACCATATATTTT.

The CDR3 is CASSLEDRGRDEQFF. The DNA for the CDR3 is TGTGCCAGCTCCTTGGAGGACAGGGGGAGGGATGAGCAGTTCTTC. The rearrangement joins TRBV27 to TRBJ2-1, with TRBD1 matching 10 bases. The CDR3 sequence is 15 residues long. V lost 8 bases to trimming and J lost 8 bases; unmatched junction nucleotides: 12. Germline V lookup: CDR1 MNHEY, CDR2 SMNVEV (reference sequence).

CDR3 region: CASSSGQNIQYF. The CDR3 DNA reads as TGTGCCAGCAGCTCGGGTCAAAACATTCAGTACTTC. This chain uses TRBV7-9 with TRBJ2-4; D unresolved. The V end was cut by 4 bases, the J end by 5 bases, with 6 bases between. The CDR3 consists of 12 residues. Germline V lookup: CDR1 SEHNR, CDR2 FQNEAQ (reference sequence).

This rearrangement joins TRBV11-3 to TRBJ2-1; possible D gene TRBD1, 6 bases. The CDR3 consists of 19 residues. V was pared by 5 bases and J by 0 bases, with 23 bases between. Germline V CDR1 and CDR2: SGHNT, YENEEA. This CDR3 is CASSHRVGTTRSSYNEQFF. The CDR3 nucleotides read TGTGCCAGCAGCCACAGGGTCGGAACCACAAGAAGCTCCTACAATGAGCAGTTCTTC.

The V call is TRBV7-2, the J call TRBJ2-2; 8 bases agree with TRBD2. Germline CDR1 is SGHTA and CDR2 is FQGNSA. This CDR3 contains 18 residues. V lost 5 bases to trimming and J lost 5 bases; unmatched junction nucleotides: 16. The CDR3 reads CASSTTTRSGILTGELFF. CDR3 bases: TGTGCCAGCAGCACCACTACACGTAGCGGGATTCTAACCGGGGAGCTGTTTTTT.

Only a few counts were recorded for this clone. The chain uses TRBV5-4 and TRBJ2-7, with a weak D call TRBD2 (5 bases). V lost 3 bases, J lost 2 bases, and 9 bases lay in between. Germline CDR1 and CDR2: SGHNT and YYREEE (reference sequence). This CDR3 contains 13 residues. CDR3 nucleotide sequence: TGTGCCAGCAGCTACGGGGTCACCTACGAGCAGTACTTC. Translation: CASSYGVTYEQYF.

V usage is TRBV9 and J usage is TRBJ2-1, with no clear D. In germline, CDR1 is SGDLS, CDR2 YYNGEE. This CDR3 contains 17 residues. V dropped 4 bases and J dropped 5 bases, with 22 bases sitting between them. CDR3 amino acids: CASSPPRLVGVDNEQFF. The CDR3 DNA is TGTGCCAGCAGCCCGCCTAGGCTAGTTGGAGTAGACAATGAGCAGTTCTTC. The complete variable domain, with remaining parts taken from reference TRBV9 and TRBJ2-1, reads DSGVTQTPKHLITATGQRVTLRCSPRSGDLSVYWYQQSLDQGLQFLIQYYNGEERAKGNILERFSAQQFPDLHSELNLSSLELGDSALYFCASSPPRLVGVDNEQFFGPGTRLTVL.

The chain links TRBV10-1 to TRBJ1-1; TRBD1 is a possible D gene (6 bases). V was pared by 5 bases and J by 5 bases, with 12 bases between. CDR3 size: 13 residues. Looked up from germline, CDR1 is WNHNN and CDR2 is SYGVQD (reference sequence). CDR3 DNA: TGCGCCAGCAGTTTTAACCAGGGGACTGAAGCTTTCTTT. Protein product: CASSFNQGTEAFF.

The chain couples TRBV5-1 to TRBJ2-5; 7 nucleotides match TRBD2. CDR1 SGHRS and CDR2 YFSETQ come from the germline V gene. The V and J ends lost 0 bases and 4 bases, in that order; junction bases with no gene match: 9. The CDR3 has 16 amino acids. DNA of the CDR3: TGCGCCAGCAGCTTGGTGGGGGAGGGAGTCGGAGAGACCCAGTACTTC. This gives the protein CASSLVGEGVGETQYF.

The rearrangement uses TRBV27 and TRBJ2-1, with D perhaps TRBD2 (5 bases). Deletions cut 4 bases from V and 9 bases from J, with 19 bases between. Per germline, CDR1 MNHEY and CDR2 SMNVEV (reference sequence). The CDR3 length is 15 residues. The CDR3 loop reads CASSSHPPPRGEQFF. In DNA, the CDR3 is TGTGCCAGCAGTTCTCACCCTCCCCCACGGGGTGAGCAGTTCTTC.

The V call is TRBV11-1, the J call TRBJ2-7; 8 bases match TRBD1. The CDR3 loop spans 14 amino acids. Looked up from germline, CDR1 is SGHAT and CDR2 is FQDESV (reference sequence). V lost 5 bases to trimming and J lost 4 bases; unmatched junction nucleotides: 7. CDR3 protein: CASSPDRVSYEQYF. The CDR3 DNA sequence: TGTGCCAGCAGCCCGGACAGGGTCTCGTACGAGCAGTACTTC.

The chain recombines TRBV5-1 with TRBJ2-7; no firm D call. The V and J ends lost 5 bases and 3 bases respectively, with 18 bases between them. The CDR3 has 15 residues. The germline V gene has CDR1 SGHRS and CDR2 YFSETQ. CDR3 protein: CASRTVGEAFYEQYF. The CDR3 bases are TGCGCCAGCAGGACGGTGGGCGAAGCCTTCTACGAGCAGTACTTC. The full variable domain, with the rest looked up from reference TRBV5-1 and TRBJ2-7, is KAGVTQTPRYLIKTRGQQVTLSCSPISGHRSVSWYQQTPGQGLQFLFEYFSETQRNKGNFPGRFSGRQFSNSRSEMNVSTLELGDSALYLCASRTVGEAFYEQYFGPGTRLTVT.

The rearrangement links TRBV21-1 to TRBJ2-2; no check of the table's D call, TRBD2, against the DNA was made. TRBV21-1 is a pseudogene segment. The CDR3 length is 16 residues. CDR3 bases: TGTGCCAGCAGCAAACCCCCGGGGAAAACGGACGGGGAGCTGTTTTTT. Translated: CASSKPPGKTDGELFF.

This clone has only one observation. J is TRBJ2-3 and V is TRBV29-1; D unclear. The CDR3 is 13 residues long. Germline loops: CDR1 SQVTM, CDR2 ANQGSEA. Trimming shortened V by 4 bases and J by 2 bases, and 10 bases separated the two germline ends. In nucleotides, the CDR3 is TGCAGCGTTGGCCAGCGTGCCACAGATACGCAGTATTTT. Translation: CSVGQRATDTQYF.

V gene TRBV14 combines with J gene TRBJ2-3; 7 bases are a match to TRBD1. V trimming: 7 bases; J trimming: 2 bases; junction bases outside the gene matches: 3. Germline V lookup: CDR1 SGHDN, CDR2 FVKESK. The CDR3 runs to 13 residues. CDR3: CASTGQATDTQYF. In DNA, the CDR3 is TGTGCCAGCACCGGACAGGCCACAGATACGCAGTATTTT.

This clone was observed a handful of times. The rearrangement joins TRBV2 to TRBJ2-3; D gene unclear. V was shortened by 7 bases and J by 2 bases, with 10 bases between the two germline ends. Germline CDR1 is SNHLY and CDR2 is FYNNEI. The CDR3 sequence is 13 residues long. The CDR3 DNA follows: TGTGCCAGCAATCGACTGATCACAGATACGCAGTATTTT. Amino acids: CASNRLITDTQYF.

In its sample, this clone was seen once. The gene calls are TRBV5-1 and TRBJ1-1; D gene unclear. This CDR3 is 15 amino acids long. V lost 0 bases and J lost 0, with 9 bases in between. Germline CDR1 is SGHRS and CDR2 is YFSETQ. CDR3 in DNA: TGCGCCAGCAGCTTGGGTTCCGCGATGAACACTGAAGCTTTCTTT. Its protein is CASSLGSAMNTEAFF.

This clone appeared a single time. The chain recombines TRBV5-1 with TRBJ2-7; 7 nucleotides line up with TRBD1. The germline V gene encodes CDR1 SGHRS and CDR2 YFSETQ. J was trimmed by 4 bases and V by 4 bases; bases with no gene match: 8. This CDR3 contains 14 residues. CDR3 residues: CASSPGQQNYEQYF. CDR3 DNA sequence: TGCGCCAGCAGCCCGGGACAGCAAAATTACGAGCAGTACTTC.

The chain uses TRBV19 and TRBJ1-5; D possibly corresponds to TRBD1 (5 bases). Germline CDR1 reads LNHDA; CDR2 reads SQIVND (reference sequence). V was clipped by 10 bases and J by 7 bases, with 29 bases between them. There are 17 residues in the CDR3. CDR3 sequence: CATHRMALSIRAQPQHF. Written as DNA, the CDR3 is TGTGCCACCCACAGGATGGCACTTTCAATCAGAGCCCAGCCCCAGCATTTT.

The chain joins TRBV30 to TRBJ1-1, with D unresolved. The V gene lost 0 bases and the J gene lost 11 bases, with 10 bases spanning the gap. CDR3 size: 11 residues. Germline CDR1 and CDR2: GTSNPN and SVGIG (reference sequence). CDR3 sequence (DNA): TGTGCCTGGAGTGTGGGCCTCGCGGCTTTCTTT. Protein product: CAWSVGLAAFF. The complete variable domain, with remaining parts taken from reference TRBV30 and TRBJ1-1, reads SQTIHQWPATLVQPVGSPLSLECTVEGTSNPNLYWYRQAAGRGLQLLFYSVGIGQISSEVPQNLSASRPQDRQFILSSKKLLLSDSGFYLCAWSVGLAAFFGQGTRLTVV.